These 27 T cell receptor beta chains originate from one sample sequenced in a study of CD8 T cells in ankylosing spondylitis. TCRdb re-derived calls from the 5' RACE reads in MiXCR, one entry per CDR3 protein. The sample carries almost 250,000 distinct CDR3 sequences, 32% recorded once. Sequenced: blood, either unsorted or a sorted T cell fraction (not recorded which). Receptors were obtained from a male donor with ankylosing spondylitis or in good health (not recorded which).

The chain couples TRBV12-3 or TRBV12-4 to TRBJ1-5; 7 bases agree with TRBD1. V lost 6 bases, J lost 5 bases, and 7 bases stayed unmatched. The CDR3 length is 14 residues. This CDR3 is CASSQDRSDQPQHF. The CDR3 region has the DNA TGTGCCAGCAGCCAGGACAGGTCAGATCAGCCCCAGCATTTT.

The chain links TRBV6-6 to TRBJ2-3; possible D gene TRBD2, 6 bases. The V and J ends lost 8 bases and 2 bases respectively, with 17 bases between them. Germline V gives CDR1 MNHNY, CDR2 SVGAGI (reference sequence). The CDR3 sequence is 15 residues long. The CDR3 bases are TGTGCCAGCCGGGACCACGGGGGAACCACAGATACGCAGTATTTT. Protein sequence: CASRDHGGTTDTQYF.

The chain has TRBV29-1 and TRBJ2-3; tentatively, D is TRBD2 (6 bases). Germline CDR1 SQVTM, CDR2 ANQGSEA. V lost 7 bases and J 3 bases, leaving 20 bases between the germline ends. This CDR3 spans 15 amino acids. The CDR3 loop is CSDVSGRTETDTQYF. The CDR3, as DNA: TGCAGCGACGTCAGCGGGCGGACGGAGACAGATACGCAGTATTTT.

The chain carries TRBV20-1 and TRBJ2-3; the D gene is possibly TRBD1 (6 bases). Germline V lookup: CDR1 DFQATT, CDR2 SNEGSKA (reference sequence). The CDR3 is made up of 12 amino acids. V lost 7 bases, J lost 3 bases, and 11 bases lay in between. CDR3 residues: CSVYRETDTQYF. The CDR3 nucleotides read TGCAGTGTTTACAGGGAGACAGATACGCAGTATTTT.

This sequence joins TRBV5-1 and TRBJ1-2, with D possibly TRBD1 on 6 matching bases. The CDR3 length is 14 residues. Trimming left V 2 bases short and J 2 bases short, with 10 bases between. CDR1 SGHRS and CDR2 YFSETQ come from the germline V gene. The CDR3 DNA reads TGCGCCAGCAGCTTTGAGGGGGGAAACTATGGCTACACCTTC. Translation: CASSFEGGNYGYTF. The full variable domain, completed using reference TRBV5-1 and TRBJ1-2, is KAGVTQTPRYLIKTRGQQVTLSCSPISGHRSVSWYQQTPGQGLQFLFEYFSETQRNKGNFPGRFSGRQFSNSRSEMNVSTLELGDSALYLCASSFEGGNYGYTFGSGTRLTVV.

This clonotype was counted only a few times. The chain links TRBV12-3 or TRBV12-4 to TRBJ2-7, with D hard to call. The V and J ends lost 8 bases and 7 bases respectively, with 12 bases between them. There are 11 residues in the CDR3. CDR3 residues: CASSRSREQYF. The CDR3 region has the DNA TGTGCCAGCTCCCGGTCGAGGGAGCAGTACTTC.

The V gene is TRBV20-1, the J gene TRBJ1-4, with 8 bases lining up with TRBD1. The CDR3 has 13 amino acids. Looked up from germline, CDR1 is DFQATT and CDR2 is SNEGSKA (reference sequence). V shed 6 bases, J shed 4 bases, and the junction held 4 bases outside the gene matches. CDR3: CSARDRHNEKLFF. The CDR3 nucleotides are TGCAGTGCCCGGGACAGGCATAATGAAAAACTGTTTTTT.

With regard to this clonotype: The junction shows a germline mismatch at one end, possibly a read error. The chain employs TRBV5-5 and TRBJ1-5, with TRBD1 identical over 8 bases. In germline, CDR1 is SGHKS, CDR2 YYEKEE (reference sequence). There are 18 residues in the CDR3. CDR3 region: CASRQDAGGLRIIQPQHF. For the CDR3, the DNA is TGTGCCAGCAGACAGGACGCAGGGGGCCTACGTATCATTCAGCCCCAGCACTTT. The full variable domain, completed using reference TRBV5-5 and TRBJ1-5, is DAGVTQSPTHLIKTRGQQVTLRCSPISGHKSVSWYQQVLGQGPQFIFQYYEKEERGRGNFPDRFSARQFPNYSSELNVNALLLGDSALYLCASRQDAGGLRIIQPQHFGDGTRLSIL.

The CDR3 sequence: CASSGQLDQPQHF. Written as DNA, the CDR3 is TGTGCCAGCAGCGGACAGTTGGATCAGCCCCAGCATTTT. The chain is built from TRBV7-9 and TRBJ1-5; maybe TRBD1 (6 bases). The CDR3 contains 13 residues. V was clipped by 5 bases and J by 5 bases, with 10 bases between them. Germline values: CDR1 SEHNR, CDR2 FQNEAQ (reference sequence). The variable domain in full, completed from reference TRBV7-9 and TRBJ1-5, reads DTGVSQNPRHKITKRGQNVTFRCDPISEHNRLYWYRQTLGQGPEFLTYFQNEAQLEKSRLLSDRFSAERPKGSFSTLEIQRTEQGDSAMYLCASSGQLDQPQHFGDGTRLSIL.

This clonotype has more than one count but fewer than ten. The chain links TRBV10-2 to TRBJ2-1; D is unclear. There are 11 residues in the CDR3. The germline gives CDR1 WSHSY, CDR2 SAAADI. V lost 2 bases and J lost 9, with 5 bases in between. The CDR3 region is CASSELGEQFF. In nucleotides, the CDR3 is TGCGCCAGCAGTGAGCTGGGTGAGCAGTTCTTC.

The chain links TRBV29-1 to TRBJ2-3; 8 bases map to TRBD1. This CDR3 has 12 amino acids. Germline V gene data show CDR1 as SQVTM and CDR2 as ANQGSEA. V lost 3 bases, J lost 5 bases, and 1 base stayed unmatched. The CDR3 reads CSVEGQEDTQYF. The CDR3 DNA follows: TGCAGCGTTGAGGGACAGGAAGATACGCAGTATTTT.

The V and J genes are TRBV7-2 and TRBJ2-2; 9 bases fit TRBD2. The germline V gene has CDR1 SGHTA and CDR2 FQGNSA. V was pared by 6 bases and J by 7 bases, with 9 bases of the junction left unmatched. This CDR3 contains 15 residues. CDR3 sequence (DNA): TGTGCCAGCAGTGTCTCTAGCGGGGTTGGCGGGGAGCTGTTTTTT. Its protein is CASSVSSGVGGELFF.

This clonotype has more than one count but fewer than ten. The chain is built from TRBV6-1 and TRBJ2-1, with no clear D. The CDR3 covers 10 residues. The V gene lost 1 base and the J gene lost 13 bases, with 5 bases spanning the gap. Germline CDR1 and CDR2: MNHNS and SASEGT. The CDR3 DNA follows: TGTGCCAGCAGTGAAGATAGACAGTTCTTC. Protein: CASSEDRQFF.

This clonotype came up a few times. The chain recombines TRBV25-1 with TRBJ1-2; D ambiguous. Per germline, CDR1 MGHDK and CDR2 SYGVNS. V dropped 8 bases and J dropped 8 bases, with 18 bases sitting between them. This CDR3 has 13 amino acids. The CDR3 sequence is CASSAPGVEGYTF. CDR3 DNA: TGTGCCAGCTCGGCCCCAGGAGTAGAAGGCTACACCTTC.

The genes are TRBV7-2 and TRBJ2-3, with D unresolved. The CDR3 has 15 amino acids. The germline V gene encodes CDR1 SGHTA and CDR2 FQGNSA. The ends were cut back, 5 bases at V and 0 bases at J, with 12 bases in the middle. CDR3 DNA sequence: TGTGCCAGCAGCGCCGCCTGGCCTAGCACAGATACGCAGTATTTT. It codes for CASSAAWPSTDTQYF. The full variable domain, with the rest looked up from reference TRBV7-2 and TRBJ2-3, is GAGVSQSPSNKVTEKGKDVELRCDPISGHTALYWYRQSLGQGLEFLIYFQGNSAPDKSGLPSDRFSAERTGGSVSTLTIQRTQQEDSAVYLCASSAAWPSTDTQYFGPGTRLTVL.

The chain links TRBV7-9 to TRBJ2-7; tentatively, D is TRBD1 or TRBD2 (5 bases each). The V gene lost 4 bases and the J gene lost 2 bases, with 15 bases spanning the gap. This CDR3 spans 15 amino acids. Germline assignment: CDR1 SEHNR and CDR2 FQNEAQ (reference sequence). In DNA, the CDR3 is TGTGCCAGCAGCTCCTTGGGGGATGACGCCTACGAGCAGTACTTC. Protein: CASSSLGDDAYEQYF. Drawing the rest from reference TRBV7-9 and TRBJ2-7, the complete variable domain is DTGVSQNPRHKITKRGQNVTFRCDPISEHNRLYWYRQTLGQGPEFLTYFQNEAQLEKSRLLSDRFSAERPKGSFSTLEIQRTEQGDSAMYLCASSSLGDDAYEQYFGPGTRLTVT.

The chain is built from TRBV20-1 and TRBJ2-5, with D possibly called TRBD1 or TRBD2 (6 bases each). The V gene lost 1 base and the J gene lost 7 bases, with 16 bases spanning the gap. Germline V gene data show CDR1 as DFQATT and CDR2 as SNEGSKA (reference sequence). There are 14 residues in the CDR3. The CDR3 DNA reads as TGCAGTGCTAGAGGGGAGCTAGGAGGGGGGACCCAGTACTTC. Its protein product is CSARGELGGGTQYF.

The CDR3 loop reads CASSSPKLSYEQYF. CDR3 nucleotides: TGTGCCAGCAGCTCCCCCAAACTGAGCTACGAGCAGTACTTC. The chain recombines TRBV11-2 with TRBJ2-7, with D hard to call. The length of the CDR3 is 14 residues. Germline lookup yields CDR1 SGHAT and CDR2 FQNNGV. Trimming left V 4 bases short and J 3 bases short, with 13 bases between.

This clonotype turned up a few times. The chain links TRBV9 to TRBJ2-1; 7 bases line up with TRBD1. Germline CDR1 SGDLS, CDR2 YYNGEE. This CDR3 contains 15 residues. J was trimmed by 2 bases and V by 5 bases; bases with no gene match: 7. The CDR3 reads CASRVTGVPYNEQFF. In DNA form, the CDR3 reads TGTGCCAGCAGGGTCACAGGGGTACCCTACAATGAGCAGTTCTTC.

This clonotype showed up just a few times. The chain recombines TRBV7-6 with TRBJ2-7; either TRBD1 or TRBD2 may fit D (5 bases each). Trimming removed 5 bases from V and 3 bases from J, with 14 bases in between. Germline lookup yields CDR1 SGHVS and CDR2 FNYEAQ. This CDR3 region has 14 residues. The CDR3 reads CASSETAAHYEQYF. CDR3 in DNA: TGTGCCAGCAGCGAGACAGCGGCCCACTACGAGCAGTACTTC.

This clonotype has a handful of counts. The J gene is TRBJ1-3, the V gene TRBV20-1, with TRBD1 matching 7 bases. This CDR3 region has 13 residues. J was trimmed by 4 bases and V by 3 bases; bases with no gene match: 3. CDR1 DFQATT and CDR2 SNEGSKA come from the germline V gene (reference sequence). The CDR3 loop reads CSASGQAGNTIYF. DNA for the CDR3: TGCAGTGCTAGCGGACAGGCGGGAAACACCATATATTTT.

The V and J genes are TRBV6-1 and TRBJ1-2; 10 bases are a match to TRBD1. Trimming cost V 5 bases and J 8 bases; bases outside gene matches: 8. This CDR3 region has 14 residues. CDR1 MNHNS and CDR2 SASEGT come from the germline V gene. The CDR3 sequence: CASSRPGQGNGYTF. Here the CDR3 DNA reads TGTGCCAGCAGTAGGCCGGGACAGGGGAACGGCTACACCTTC.

There are a few counts of this clonotype. The V and J genes are TRBV12-3 or TRBV12-4 and TRBJ2-7; D is uncertain. With 7 bases removed from V and 2 bases from J, the gap between germline ends came to 21 bases. The CDR3 is 16 amino acids. CDR3 DNA sequence: TGTGCCAGCACACAAAACCAAATGGGTAGGCCCTACGAGCAGTACTTC. This sequence encodes CASTQNQMGRPYEQYF.

This chain joins TRBV15 and TRBJ2-1, with 7 nucleotides matching TRBD1. The V gene's germline CDR1 is LNHNV and CDR2 YYDKDF (reference sequence). The ends lost 4 bases at V and 8 bases at J; junction bases unmatched: 20. CDR3 length equals 18 residues. The CDR3 protein is CATSTIWGARGPMDEQFF. The CDR3 region has the DNA TGTGCCACCAGCACTATTTGGGGTGCAAGGGGGCCTATGGATGAGCAGTTCTTC. Filled out from reference TRBV15 and TRBJ2-1, the complete variable domain reads DAMVIQNPRYQVTQFGKPVTLSCSQTLNHNVMYWYQQKSSQAPKLLFHYYDKDFNNEADTPDNFQSRRPNTSFCFLDIRSPGLGDTAMYLCATSTIWGARGPMDEQFFGPGTRLTVL.

The CDR3 region is CAVSYGESTDTQYF. The CDR3 DNA follows: TGTGCCGTCTCTTACGGGGAGAGCACAGATACGCAGTATTTT. The chain carries TRBV15 and TRBJ2-3; perhaps TRBD2 as D (5 bases). CDR3 size: 14 residues. CDR1 and CDR2 from the germline V gene are LNHNV and YYDKDF (reference sequence). V gave up 11 bases and J gave up 0 bases, with 15 bases separating them.

The V gene is TRBV5-1, the J gene TRBJ1-1; unclear D gene. Trimming cost V 3 bases and J 1 base, with 10 bases left between them. The CDR3 totals 14 residues. The germline V gene has CDR1 SGHRS and CDR2 YFSETQ. CDR3 amino acids: CASSSRSWNTEAFF. The CDR3 DNA sequence: TGCGCCAGCAGCTCCCGGTCGTGGAACACTGAAGCTTTCTTT.

The genes are TRBV20-1 and TRBJ1-5; TRBD1 matches at 10 bases. This CDR3 spans 17 amino acids. Trimming removed 0 bases from V and 0 bases from J; junction bases left unmatched: 5. From germline, CDR1 is DFQATT and CDR2 SNEGSKA (reference sequence). As DNA, the CDR3 is TGCAGTGCTAGAGATTTGGGACAGGGGACTAGCAATCAGCCCCAGCATTTT. This translates into CSARDLGQGTSNQPQHF.